What follows are 2 T cell receptor beta chains derived from one specimen sequenced in a study of blood T cell repertoires in COVID-19. Libraries were prepared by immunoSEQ multiplex PCR; TCRdb keeps only in-frame clonotypes and omits some of them. The profile shows over 400,000 clones, 80% to 90% of them singletons. Material for sequencing was peripheral blood. The receptors stem from a human donor in a cohort sampled during active COVID-19.

The genes are TRBV10-3 and TRBJ1-1; possibly TRBD1 for D (6 bases). With 10 bases removed from V and 2 bases from J, the gap between germline ends came to 11 bases. CDR3 length: 12 amino acids. Germline loops: CDR1 ENHRY, CDR2 SYGVKD. The CDR3: CASGQPNTEAFF. CDR3 coding DNA: TGTGCCAGCGGACAGCCTAACACTGAAGCTTTCTTT.

The chain joins TRBV7-9 to TRBJ2-7; a weak D match, TRBD1 (6 bases). This CDR3 comprises 12 residues. Germline V gene sequence: CDR1 SEHNR, CDR2 FQNEAQ (reference sequence). The V end was cut by 6 bases, the J end by 3 bases, with 9 bases between. The CDR3, as DNA: TGTGCCAGCAGGTCGACAGGCTACGAGCAGTACTTC. It codes for CASRSTGYEQYF.